These T cell receptor beta chains were read from a single sample in a study of beta chain features in type 1 diabetes. The assay was immunoSEQ multiplex PCR, and TCRdb's table has in-frame clones only and misses some. Seen here are 630,000 or so clones, about 14% observed once, and the top ten hold just under 0.04%. Sequencing input: naive CD4+ T cells from blood. The receptors here all came from a man aged 18 to 29 with type 1 diabetes. CDR3s include the opening cysteine and the closing phenylalanine or tryptophan. The D gene is left open where the match is weak. Expanded clones are given a class, and other clones once, few, many or no size at all.

d_gene,v_gene,j_gene,abundance,len,CDR3nt,CDR3aa
-,TRBV4-3,TRBJ2-7,-,13,TGCGCCAGCAGCCAAGATATGCACTACGAGCAGTACTTC,CASSQDMHYEQYF
-,TRBV7-9,TRBJ2-3,few,13,TGTGCCAGCAGCCAATGGGGTGATGGTACGCAGTATTTT,CASSQWGDGTQYF
-,TRBV29-1,TRBJ1-4,few,12,TGCAGCGTAGCGAGACAAGACGAAAAACTGTTTTTT,CSVARQDEKLFF
-,TRBV4-2,TRBJ2-7,few,15,TGTGCCAGCAGCCAAGGGACAGCTGCTGCCTACGAGCAGTACTTC,CASSQGTAAAYEQYF
-,TRBV5-1,TRBJ2-1,-,14,TGCGCCAGCAGCCTTACCTCAGGGTTTAATGAGCAGTTCTTC,CASSLTSGFNEQFF
TRBD2,TRBV7-9,TRBJ2-1,-,14,TGTGCCAGCATAGGGACTAGCCACTACAATGAGCAGTTCTTC,CASIGTSHYNEQFF
TRBD1,TRBV5-1,TRBJ2-1,-,15,TGCGCCAGCAGCTTCCGGGACAGGAGTGACAATGAGCAGTTCTTC,CASSFRDRSDNEQFF
TRBD1,TRBV6-5,TRBJ1-3,-,16,TGTGCCAGCAGTTACTCGGGACAGCATGGAGGAAACACCATATATTTT,CASSYSGQHGGNTIYF
-,TRBV21-1,TRBJ2-1,many,14,TGTGCCAGCAGCATGTTGGAAGGGATGAATGAGCAGTTCTTC,CASSMLEGMNEQFF
TRBD1,TRBV10-3,TRBJ1-1,few,14,TGTGCCATCAGAGAGACAGGGTGGAACACTGAAGCTTTCTTT,CAIRETGWNTEAFF
TRBD2,TRBV7-9,TRBJ2-3,-,16,TGTGCCAGCAGCTTCGCCGGGACTAGCGGGGGAGATACGCAGTATTTT,CASSFAGTSGGDTQYF
-,TRBV7-2,TRBJ1-4,few,12,TGTGCCAGCAAAAGCGGGAATGAAAAACTGTTTTTT,CASKSGNEKLFF
-,TRBV5-6,TRBJ2-3,-,15,TGTGCCAGCAGCTTGGTGGTGACCGGGGCAGATACGCAGTATTTT,CASSLVVTGADTQYF
-,TRBV7-2,TRBJ1-1,-,15,TGTGCCAGCAGCTTAGTTTGGACCTCAGGCACTGAAGCTTTCTTT,CASSLVWTSGTEAFF
TRBD1,TRBV7-9,TRBJ2-5,few,14,TGTGCCAGCAGCTTAGAGGGACAGGGCTCGACCCAGTACTTC,CASSLEGQGSTQYF
TRBD2,TRBV9,TRBJ2-1,-,15,TGTGCCAGCAGCGCGACGAGCGGGAGGGGCACTGAGCAGTTCTTC,CASSATSGRGTEQFF
-,TRBV4-3,TRBJ1-2,few,16,TGCGCCAGCAGCCGAAAGGCTTTAGGGGTTGAGGACGGCTACACCTTC,CASSRKALGVEDGYTF
-,TRBV5-4,TRBJ2-2,-,12,TGTGCCAGCACCACGACTGGCCGGGAGCTGTTTTTT,CASTTTGRELFF
-,TRBV7-2,TRBJ2-5,-,13,TGTGCCAGCAGCTTGAGGGTGCGGGAGACCCAGTACTTC,CASSLRVRETQYF
-,TRBV29-1,TRBJ1-1,few,15,TGCAGCGTAGAAGTACAGGGATTAATGAACACTGAAGCTTTCTTT,CSVEVQGLMNTEAFF
TRBD2,TRBV5-6,TRBJ2-1,few,16,TGTGCCAGCAGCTTGCCGGGACTAGCGGGCCTCAATGAGCAGTTCTTC,CASSLPGLAGLNEQFF
TRBD2,TRBV5-1,TRBJ2-7,few,14,TGCGCCAGCAGCTTAGGGACTAGAAACAACGAGCAGTACTTC,CASSLGTRNNEQYF